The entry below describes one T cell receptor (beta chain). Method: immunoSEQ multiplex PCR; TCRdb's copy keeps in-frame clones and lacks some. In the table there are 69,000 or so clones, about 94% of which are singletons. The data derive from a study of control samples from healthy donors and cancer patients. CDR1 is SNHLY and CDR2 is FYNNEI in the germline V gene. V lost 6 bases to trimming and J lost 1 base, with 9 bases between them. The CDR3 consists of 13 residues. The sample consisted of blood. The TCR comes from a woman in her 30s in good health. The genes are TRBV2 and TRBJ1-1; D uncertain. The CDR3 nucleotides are TGTGCCAGCAGAGTCATTGCGAACACTGAAGCTTTCTTT. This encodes CASRVIANTEAFF. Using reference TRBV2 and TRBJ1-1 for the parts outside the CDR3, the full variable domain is EPEVTQTPSHQVTQMGQEVILRCVPISNHLYFYWYRQILGQKVEFLVSFYNNEISEKSEIFDDQFSVERPDGSNFTLKIRSTKLEDSAMYFCASRVIANTEAFFGQGTRLTVV.